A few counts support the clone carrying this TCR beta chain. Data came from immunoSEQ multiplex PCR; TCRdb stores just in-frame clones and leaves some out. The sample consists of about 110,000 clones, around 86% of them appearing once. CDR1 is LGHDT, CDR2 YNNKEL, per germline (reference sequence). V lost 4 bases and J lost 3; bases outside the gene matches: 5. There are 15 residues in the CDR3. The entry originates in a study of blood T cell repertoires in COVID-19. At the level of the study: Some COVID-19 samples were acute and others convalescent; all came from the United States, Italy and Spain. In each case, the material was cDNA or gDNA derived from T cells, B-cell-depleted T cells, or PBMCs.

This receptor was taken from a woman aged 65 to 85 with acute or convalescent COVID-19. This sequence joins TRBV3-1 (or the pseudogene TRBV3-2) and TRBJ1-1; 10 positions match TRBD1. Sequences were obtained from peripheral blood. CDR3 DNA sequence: TGTGCCAGCAGCCCTCAAGACAGGGGGCACACTGAAGCTTTCTTT. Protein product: CASSPQDRGHTEAFF.